The 14 T cell receptor beta chains reported below all come from one sample, sequenced in a study of T cell responses to AZD1222 COVID-19 vaccine. Repertoires were generated with immunoSEQ multiplex PCR, while TCRdb's copy carries only in-frame clones and drops some. The sample has 80,000 or so clones; 80% to 90% are singletons. The source was peripheral blood, collected 28 days after the second AZD1222 dose. The receptors here all came from an adult who received the AZD1222 COVID-19 vaccine.

J is TRBJ2-1 and V is TRBV6-2 or TRBV6-3; 7 bases are a match to TRBD1. This CDR3 spans 16 amino acids. J gave up 0 bases and V 2 bases, and 4 bases lay outside the gene matches. Germline V CDR1 and CDR2: MNHEY, SVGEGT. In nucleotides, the CDR3 is TGTGCCAGCAGTTACCTGGGACAGAGCTCCTACAATGAGCAGTTCTTC. Encoded protein: CASSYLGQSSYNEQFF.

This chain connects TRBV7-9 to TRBJ1-1; D remains ambiguous. This CDR3 contains 14 residues. Germline V gives CDR1 SEHNR, CDR2 FQNEAQ (reference sequence). Deletions cut 2 bases from V and 1 base from J, with 8 bases between. CDR3 nucleotide sequence: TGTGCCAGCAGCTTAATTGGCGGGAACACTGAAGCTTTCTTT. Protein: CASSLIGGNTEAFF.

The V gene is TRBV27, the J gene TRBJ1-2; D uncertain. The CDR3 is 13 amino acids. Trimming cost V 6 bases and J 2 bases, with 10 bases left between them. Germline V gives CDR1 MNHEY, CDR2 SMNVEV (reference sequence). The CDR3: CASSSARNYGYTF. The CDR3 coding sequence is TGTGCCAGCAGCTCCGCCCGAAACTATGGCTACACCTTC.

This chain uses TRBV7-6 with TRBJ2-3, with D perhaps matching TRBD1 (6 bases). This CDR3 spans 17 amino acids. The V end was cut by 2 bases, the J end by 0 bases, with 15 bases between. Germline assignment: CDR1 SGHVS and CDR2 FNYEAQ. This chain's CDR3 is CASSLSGTYVSTDTQYF. The DNA for the CDR3 is TGTGCCAGCAGCTTATCCGGGACATATGTTAGCACAGATACGCAGTATTTT.

The chain recombines TRBV15 with TRBJ1-1, with a tentative D call TRBD1 (5 bases). Trimming shortened V by 2 bases and J by 0 bases, and 10 bases separated the two germline ends. Germline lookup yields CDR1 LNHNV and CDR2 YYDKDF (reference sequence). CDR3 length: 15 amino acids. CDR3 sequence (DNA): TGTGCCACCAGCAGACACAGGACAATGAACACTGAAGCTTTCTTT. Translation gives CATSRHRTMNTEAFF.

The rearrangement links TRBV11-2 to TRBJ1-6; D call uncertain. CDR3 size: 14 residues. In germline, CDR1 is SGHAT, CDR2 FQNNGV. Trimming shortened V by 5 bases and J by 6 bases, and 11 bases separated the two germline ends. The CDR3 here is CASSPRIGNSPLHF. The CDR3 DNA sequence: TGTGCCAGCAGCCCCCGGATTGGTAATTCACCCCTCCACTTT.

This clone was observed once. V usage is TRBV11-1 and J usage is TRBJ2-1, with D possibly matching TRBD2 (5 bases). Germline CDR1 and CDR2: SGHAT and FQDESV (reference sequence). The ends were cut back, 3 bases at V and 2 bases at J, with 14 bases in the middle. CDR3 length equals 16 residues. The CDR3 DNA reads as TGTGCCAGCAGCTTGGTAACCCGGGATCCCTACAATGAGCAGTTCTTC. Its translation is CASSLVTRDPYNEQFF.

V gene TRBV4-1 combines with J gene TRBJ2-1; possible D gene TRBD1, 5 bases. V lost 5 bases to trimming and J lost 5 bases, with 19 bases between them. The CDR3 extends over 16 amino acids. CDR1 is MGHRA, CDR2 YSYEKL, per germline. CDR3 bases: TGCGCCAGCAGCTTTCTATTCCCGGACAAGAACAATGAGCAGTTCTTC. Amino acid sequence: CASSFLFPDKNNEQFF.

The V gene is TRBV19, the J gene TRBJ1-2; TRBD1 might be the D (5 bases). Between the trimmed V and J ends, which lost 3 bases and 3 bases, there was a span of 29 bases. The germline V gene encodes CDR1 LNHDA and CDR2 SQIVND (reference sequence). The CDR3 has 20 amino acids. The CDR3 region has the DNA TGTGCCAGTAGTATCACCCGGGACCGGCATCCCGGAGTCATCTACTATGGCTACACCTTC. This translates into CASSITRDRHPGVIYYGYTF.

CDR3 bases: TGTGCCAGTACCCCCCCAGACACTGACAGTATCTATGGCTACACCTTC. Translation: CASTPPDTDSIYGYTF. The J gene is TRBJ1-2, the V gene TRBV19; D might be TRBD1 (5 bases). Trimming took off 7 bases at V and 4 bases at J, with 22 bases between the two ends. The CDR3 extends over 16 amino acids. Per the germline V gene, CDR1 is LNHDA and CDR2 is SQIVND (reference sequence).

The genes are TRBV5-4 and TRBJ1-4, with D uncertain. CDR3 length: 14 residues. V was clipped by 5 bases and J by 6 bases, with 14 bases between them. Germline V gene data show CDR1 as SGHNT and CDR2 as YYREEE (reference sequence). CDR3 loop: CASSLGVMDEKLFF. The CDR3 nucleotides read TGTGCCAGCAGTCTCGGGGTTATGGATGAAAAACTGTTTTTT.

For the CDR3, the DNA is TGTGCCAGCAGTTCCCGGGGGCGGGGGGACGTAGATACGCAGTATTTT. It specifies CASSSRGRGDVDTQYF. V usage is TRBV28 and J usage is TRBJ2-3, with 8 bases lining up with TRBD2. The CDR3 has 16 amino acids. Per germline, CDR1 MDHEN and CDR2 SYDVKM. The ends lost 4 bases at V and 5 bases at J; junction bases unmatched: 11.

The chain recombines TRBV28 with TRBJ2-3, with D possibly TRBD1 on 5 matching bases. Germline CDR1 MDHEN, CDR2 SYDVKM. V was trimmed by 10 bases and J by 2 bases, leaving 19 bases between them. This CDR3 is 15 amino acids long. This CDR3 reads CATGQVGFHTDTQYF. The CDR3 region has the DNA TGTGCCACAGGACAAGTAGGCTTCCACACAGATACGCAGTATTTT.

V is TRBV5-1 and J is TRBJ2-3; D is undetermined. The germline CDR1 and CDR2 sequences are SGHRS and YFSETQ. The CDR3 covers 15 residues. V lost 0 bases and J 0 bases, leaving 8 bases between the germline ends. CDR3 nucleotide sequence: TGCGCCAGCAGCTTGGGTGGGTTTAGCACAGATACGCAGTATTTT. This translates into CASSLGGFSTDTQYF.